A single sample gave rise to the 25 T cell receptor beta chains below, sequenced in a study of shared clonotypes between healthy human individuals. Terminally differentiated effector memory CD45RA+ cells were excluded by CCR7 positive selection of CD45RO-negative cells. Assay used: immunoSEQ multiplex PCR; TCRdb lists only in-frame clones, some missing. The sample includes roughly 890,000 clones, about 91% of them seen just once. The sample consisted of naive CD8+ T cells sorted from blood. The source is a man aged 25 to 40 in good health.

This sequence joins TRBV5-4 and TRBJ2-3, with D possibly being TRBD2 (5 bases). Germline-derived CDR1 and CDR2 are SGHNT and YYREEE (reference sequence). The V gene lost 7 bases and the J gene lost 4 bases, with 10 bases spanning the gap. The CDR3 is 12 amino acids. This chain's CDR3 is CASDILADTQYF. CDR3 nucleotides: TGTGCCAGCGATATACTAGCAGATACGCAGTATTTT.

The rearrangement joins TRBV19 to TRBJ2-1; the match to TRBD2 covers 7 bases. V lost 7 bases, J lost 8 bases, and 17 bases stayed unmatched. Germline V lookup: CDR1 LNHDA, CDR2 SQIVND (reference sequence). The CDR3 loop spans 16 amino acids. DNA for the CDR3: TGTGCCAGTACCTTAAAAGGAGGGAGGGCTTTGGATGAGCAGTTCTTC. Protein product: CASTLKGGRALDEQFF.

This chain links TRBV11-3 with TRBJ1-1; TRBD1 might be the D (6 bases). V was clipped by 5 bases and J by 4 bases, with 11 bases between them. The CDR3 covers 13 residues. Germline-derived CDR1 and CDR2 are SGHNT and YENEEA. CDR3 in amino acids: CASSPPDSTEAFF. The CDR3 DNA reads as TGTGCCAGCAGCCCTCCGGACAGCACTGAAGCTTTCTTT.

The J gene is TRBJ2-1, the V gene TRBV4-2; possible D gene TRBD2, 6 bases. The length of the CDR3 is 16 residues. V lost 4 bases, J lost 4 bases, and 17 bases lay in between. Germline CDR1 and CDR2: LGHNA and YNFKEQ. The CDR3 spells CASSRAGGAPYNEQFF. CDR3 nucleotides: TGTGCCAGCAGCCGAGCGGGCGGAGCTCCTTACAATGAGCAGTTCTTC.

The CDR3 sequence: CASSFGQGPYEQYF. The CDR3 nucleotides read TGTGCCAGCAGCTTCGGACAGGGTCCCTACGAGCAGTACTTC. The rearrangement links TRBV7-9 to TRBJ2-7; TRBD1 aligns across 8 bases. Germline assignment: CDR1 SEHNR and CDR2 FQNEAQ (reference sequence). V trimming: 3 bases; J trimming: 2 bases; junction bases outside the gene matches: 3. This CDR3 comprises 14 residues.

The chain uses TRBV18 and TRBJ2-1; TRBD2 agrees at 7 bases. The CDR3 consists of 16 residues. V lost 3 bases to trimming and J lost 2 bases; unmatched junction nucleotides: 7. The germline CDR1 and CDR2 sequences are KGHSH and LQKENI. The CDR3 loop is CASSPSAGAPYNEQFF. The CDR3 DNA is TGTGCCAGCTCACCCTCGGCGGGAGCTCCCTACAATGAGCAGTTCTTC.

The chain has TRBV29-1 and TRBJ2-3; TRBD2 agrees at 15 bases. V trimming: 4 bases; J trimming: 4 bases; junction bases outside the gene matches: 3. The CDR3 has 15 amino acids. The V gene's germline CDR1 is SQVTM and CDR2 ANQGSEA. DNA of the CDR3: TGCAGCGTTGCCGGACTAGCGGGAGGGGCAGATACGCAGTATTTT. It codes for CSVAGLAGGADTQYF.

The chain employs TRBV7-9 and TRBJ2-1; 8 bases map to TRBD2. Trimming cost V 1 base and J 0 bases; bases outside gene matches: 5. CDR1 is SEHNR, CDR2 FQNEAQ, per germline (reference sequence). CDR3 length: 17 amino acids. CDR3 sequence: CASSLVGAGVSYNEQFF. CDR3 nucleotides: TGTGCCAGCAGCTTAGTAGGAGCGGGAGTCTCCTACAATGAGCAGTTCTTC.

Comment on this clone: Other DNA variants within this sample encode the same CDR3. The chain has TRBV9 and TRBJ2-1; a weak D match, TRBD1 (6 bases). The CDR3 runs to 13 residues. V was cut by 2 bases and J by 4 bases, with 7 bases left in between. Germline V lookup: CDR1 SGDLS, CDR2 YYNGEE. The CDR3 here is CASSVGTYNEQFF. For the CDR3, the DNA is TGTGCCAGCAGCGTGGGGACATACAATGAGCAGTTCTTC.

The CDR3 DNA follows: TGTGCCAGCAGTTCCATTCGGACAGGCCTAACCCTGCGGGAGCAGTACTTC. Protein product: CASSSIRTGLTLREQYF. The gene calls are TRBV27 and TRBJ2-7, with 7 positions matching TRBD1. The CDR3 loop spans 17 amino acids. Germline V gene data show CDR1 as MNHEY and CDR2 as SMNVEV (reference sequence). The ends lost 4 bases at V and 7 bases at J; junction bases unmatched: 19.

CDR3 region: CASSRSGSPSDTQYF. For the CDR3, the DNA is TGTGCCAGCAGTCGAAGCGGGAGCCCATCAGATACGCAGTATTTT. The gene calls are TRBV9 and TRBJ2-3, with 8 bases that match TRBD2. This CDR3 has 15 residues. Unmatched junction bases numbered 9, after V lost 5 bases and J lost 4 bases. The germline V gene has CDR1 SGDLS and CDR2 YYNGEE.

The chain employs TRBV4-1 and TRBJ1-1; D gene ambiguous. CDR1 is MGHRA and CDR2 is YSYEKL in the germline V gene. V lost 1 base, J lost 8 bases, and 11 bases lay in between. CDR3 length: 13 residues. The CDR3 loop reads CASSQVGWTEAFF. CDR3 DNA sequence: TGCGCCAGCAGCCAAGTTGGATGGACGGAAGCTTTCTTT.

The rearrangement joins TRBV9 to TRBJ2-1; 12 bases are a match to TRBD1. Unmatched junction bases numbered 6, after V lost 4 bases and J lost 7 bases. The CDR3 contains 15 residues. CDR1 is SGDLS, CDR2 YYNGEE, per germline. The CDR3 DNA follows: TGTGCCAGCAGCCCGGGGGGACAGGGGGCTAATGAGCAGTTCTTC. This sequence encodes CASSPGGQGANEQFF.

The CDR3 DNA sequence: TGTGCCAGCAGTTCAACAGGGGGCCTAGGGAATCAGCCCCAGCATTTT. Residues: CASSSTGGLGNQPQHF. The V and J genes are TRBV6-5 and TRBJ1-5; TRBD1 agrees at 9 bases. CDR3 size: 16 residues. Germline V gene lookup returns CDR1 MNHEY and CDR2 SVGAGI. J lost 4 bases, V lost 4 bases, and 8 bases had no gene match.

The chain uses TRBV10-3 and TRBJ1-1, with D uncertain. Germline CDR1 ENHRY, CDR2 SYGVKD. The CDR3 is 14 residues long. V was shortened by 3 bases and J by 1 base, with 9 bases between the two germline ends. The CDR3 region has the DNA TGTGCCATCAGTGATGCAGGAGGGAACACTGAAGCTTTCTTT. Amino acids: CAISDAGGNTEAFF.

The J gene is TRBJ2-7, the V gene TRBV27; 10 nucleotides align to TRBD2. CDR1 and CDR2 (germline): MNHEY, SMNVEV (reference sequence). J was trimmed by 3 bases and V by 8 bases; bases with no gene match: 1. The CDR3 is 12 residues long. The CDR3 spells CASGLAVYEQYF. The DNA of the CDR3 is TGTGCCAGCGGACTAGCGGTCTACGAGCAGTACTTC.

The chain couples TRBV7-8 to TRBJ1-3; D perhaps matches TRBD1 (6 bases). Germline V gene data show CDR1 as SGHVS and CDR2 as FQNEAQ. V lost 4 bases and J 0 bases, leaving 16 bases between the germline ends. The CDR3 sequence is 17 residues long. The CDR3 sequence is CASSSGWDTSSGNTIYF. Here the CDR3 DNA reads TGTGCCAGCAGCTCGGGCTGGGACACCTCCTCTGGAAACACCATATATTTT.

The chain links TRBV7-9 to TRBJ2-1; 9 bases match TRBD2. Per germline, CDR1 SEHNR and CDR2 FQNEAQ (reference sequence). This CDR3 is 12 amino acids long. The junction had 3 bases not matched to a gene; V was cut back by 3 bases and J by 12 bases. The CDR3 nucleotides read TGTGCCAGCAGCTTTAGCGGGAGTGGGCAGTTCTTC. Its protein product is CASSFSGSGQFF.

The chain combines TRBV6-5 with TRBJ2-7; tentative D call: TRBD1 (5 bases). Germline lookup yields CDR1 MNHEY and CDR2 SVGAGI. The CDR3 totals 13 residues. V dropped 5 bases and J dropped 6 bases, with 14 bases sitting between them. The CDR3 protein is CASSTYQGSEQYF. CDR3 DNA: TGTGCCAGCAGTACCTATCAGGGAAGCGAGCAGTACTTC.

This chain connects TRBV4-3 to TRBJ2-1, with TRBD2 matching over 11 bases. The CDR3 length is 17 residues. Unmatched junction bases numbered 5, after V lost 0 bases and J lost 4 bases. CDR1 and CDR2 (germline): LGHNA, YSLEER. The CDR3 spells CASSQDRLAGPYNEQFF. In DNA form, the CDR3 reads TGCGCCAGCAGCCAAGATAGACTAGCGGGACCTTACAATGAGCAGTTCTTC.

The chain is built from TRBV27 and TRBJ2-7; D uncertain. Trimming removed 2 bases from V and 4 bases from J, with 9 bases in between. This CDR3 comprises 13 residues. The germline V gene encodes CDR1 MNHEY and CDR2 SMNVEV (reference sequence). CDR3 sequence: CASSLREGYEQYF. In DNA form, the CDR3 reads TGTGCCAGCAGTTTAAGAGAAGGTTACGAGCAGTACTTC.

The V call is TRBV2, the J call TRBJ1-5; D possibly corresponds to TRBD1 (5 bases). Germline CDR1 SNHLY, CDR2 FYNNEI. Trimming pared 7 bases from V and 4 bases from J, leaving 11 bases between. CDR3 length: 13 residues. The CDR3 spells CASKDRLNQPQHF. For the CDR3, the DNA is TGTGCCAGCAAAGACAGATTGAATCAGCCCCAGCATTTT.

The chain is built from TRBV27 and TRBJ2-1; perhaps TRBD2 as D (5 bases). Germline CDR1 is MNHEY and CDR2 is SMNVEV (reference sequence). This CDR3 spans 15 amino acids. V was pared by 6 bases and J by 0 bases, with 12 bases between. CDR3 DNA sequence: TGTGCCAGCAGGAGAGCGGAAAGCTCCTACAATGAGCAGTTCTTC. Its protein is CASRRAESSYNEQFF.

This chain links TRBV4-3 with TRBJ1-1, with D uncertain. Trimming took 0 bases from V and 0 from J, leaving 11 bases between them. Germline-derived CDR1 and CDR2 are LGHNA and YSLEER. This CDR3 comprises 16 residues. This CDR3 reads CASSQDLSQLNTEAFF. The CDR3 nucleotides are TGCGCCAGCAGCCAAGATCTCTCTCAGCTGAACACTGAAGCTTTCTTT.

This chain uses TRBV7-9 with TRBJ2-7; either TRBD1 or TRBD2 may fit D (6 bases each). The CDR3 extends over 16 amino acids. In germline, CDR1 is SEHNR, CDR2 FQNEAQ (reference sequence). The V end lost 3 bases, the J end lost 1 base, and 16 bases lay between the germline ends. In DNA, the CDR3 is TGTGCCAGCAGCTTTACCGGCGGGACACAATCCTACGAGCAGTACTTC. This translates into CASSFTGGTQSYEQYF.